This T cell receptor (beta chain) was obtained from a study of regulatory T cells in long-lasting Graves disease (dated by TCRdb to 2020 to 2023). With regard to the full study: Antithyroid drugs had been taken for less than 3 months by newly diagnosed Graves' disease patients. Patients with persistent Graves' disease were compared with patients with newly diagnosed Graves' disease using TCR sequencing and RNA sequencing of peripheral blood. The study was registered as a clinical trial and conducted in China. A total of about 33 samples were covered by TCR sequencing, comprising approximately 13 persistent and roughly 20 newly diagnosed Graves' disease patients.

The cysteine opens and the phenylalanine closes a CDR3 of 11 amino acids. The read is trimmed to its CDR3 DNA, 33 bases read in frame from base 1. The germline V gene (reference sequence) gives CDR1 as DFQATT and CDR2 as SNEGSKA. Trimming costs V 3 bases and J 8 bases, and their ends lie 7 bases apart. Study-wide findings and limitations: The authors acknowledged the small sample size as a limitation that may reduce accuracy. Peripheral blood alone was examined, since thyroid tissue, which constituted the primary lesion, could not be accessed. TRBV28, TRBJ1-2 and TRBJ2-5 were preferentially used in persistent disease, while TRBV20-1 and TRBJ2-1 were favored in newly diagnosed disease. Persistent patients shared more public clonotypes among themselves (around 3,000) than newly diagnosed patients did (about 1,000). Sequencing and analysis were restricted to the TCR beta chain. Persistent Graves' disease patients showed lower TCR Shannon entropy and fewer highly expanded clones than newly diagnosed patients, suggesting clonal expansion.

The method was multiplex PCR. Sequencing instrument: Illumina HiSeq 4000. TCR beta libraries were built with iRepertoire HTBI primers and Arm-PCR amplification of CDR3 regions. Before sequencing, the PCR products underwent gel purification. The authors' pipeline ran thus. A total of fewer than 65 TRBV and under 15 TRBJ segments were identified across samples and were used for gene usage analysis of CDR3 amino acid clonotypes. COPE and FqMerger were used to merge the filtered high-quality paired reads into contigs. BLAST was used to align contigs to IMGT TRBV, TRBD and TRBJ reference genes, and CDR3 was defined according to IMGT. Any clonotype with a frequency above 0.1% was counted as a highly expanded clone. Shannon entropy served as the measure of repertoire diversity, while the Gini coefficient captured V-J evenness. Clonotypes shared by more than one individual were considered public. TCRdb applied fastp at Q25 and MiXCR to the public reads, then kept only in-frame beta chains. Records with the same CDR3 protein are collapsed into one entry carrying the most frequent genes and DNA. None of the V and J calls come from the authors' own analysis; TCRdb made them. In this sample the table shows 400,000 to 550,000 distinct CDR3 sequences, about 15% of which occur a single time. Together, the top ten hold over 15% of the sample.

The table lists this clonotype with many counts. Its target antigen remains unknown. No clone much larger than this one lies a single base away; base qualities are absent. The intended sense of this specimen's time point label: newly diagnosed GD, antithyroid drugs for less than 3 months. RNA was extracted from PBMCs in TRIzol for both TCR sequencing and RNA sequencing. The diagnosis of Graves' disease was made according to American Thyroid Association guidelines. The patients came from an endocrinology department in Xi'an, China. Each patient gave 7.5 to 10 milliliters of peripheral blood, collected in an EDTA anticoagulant tube. PBMCs were isolated by Ficoll Paque Plus density gradient separation without further T cell sorting. RNA quality was checked with an Agilent 2100 Bioanalyzer and agarose gel, and concentration with a NanoDrop 2000. These records were also assigned to another study, of T cells in Graves' hyperthyroidism and ophthalmopathy. The second study also describes: Stable Graves' hyperthyroidism was defined as the absence of progression to ophthalmopathy over 18 months of follow-up. Hyperthyroidism patients were newly diagnosed, with disease duration under 2 months, and aged 18 to 65 years. The study excluded patients with uncontrolled infections, other autoimmune diseases, pregnancy or lactation. Clinical symptoms, serum thyroxine and TRAb, thyroid ultrasound, and orbital computed tomography formed the basis for the diagnoses. A first-round RT-PCR of the TCR CDR3 used the HTBI primer set with the Qiagen OneStep RT-PCR kit. Most expanded thyroid clonotypes (frequency above 0.001) were also detected in blood, a finding suggesting that blood repertoires may reflect thyroid immune responses. A model built on a 13 V-J signature distinguished ophthalmopathy from stable hyperthyroidism, reaching 85% to 90% sensitivity and around 81% specificity in cross-validation and 80%/75% in testing. In validation, the model predicted progression to ophthalmopathy a median of roughly 6.1 months before onset, with about 70% sensitivity and about 72% specificity. To identify TCR V-J signatures that set the groups apart, the researchers used a discovery cohort of about a hundred patients, made up of around 40 with Graves' ophthalmopathy and some 58 with stable Graves' hyperthyroidism. An independent validation cohort of about 20 hyperthyroidism patients and roughly 16 patients who later progressed to ophthalmopathy tested prospective prediction of ophthalmopathy. For training and testing, the 100 or so patients in the discovery cohort were randomly divided in a 7:3 ratio. The study also compared thyroid tissue and blood T-cell repertoires from about six Graves' hyperthyroidism patients. After blood sampling, hyperthyroidism patients were treated with methimazole at a starting dose of 30 mg daily, and ophthalmopathy patients were treated with high-dose intravenous methylprednisolone. Libraries were constructed in a second round of multiplex PCR, after which size selection and purification were carried out. Libraries were sequenced paired-end with 100 bp reads on an Illumina HiSeq2000. Raw data were processed with SOAPnuke, discarding reads with adapters, uncalled bases, mean Phred below 15, or no exact constant-primer or identifier match. High-quality paired reads were merged using COPE v1.2.5, and each unique nucleotide sequence was defined as a clonotype. MiTCR v1.1 was used to align the clonotypes against IMGT TRBV, TRBD and TRBJ reference segments. The analysis was restricted to V-J combinations with a frequency above 0.0001, which together covered approximately 99% of the repertoires. The TCS score was defined as F50 (clonal expansion) divided by E x V (chaos), with BLOSUM62-based TCRdist calculated between CDR3 peptides within each V-J. Welch's t-statistics and random forest reduced fewer than 550 V-J features to 13, which were used in a naive Bayes classifier (R e1071). Sample size was not statistically predetermined, and investigators were not blinded to group allocation. According to the paper, TCR Vbeta CDR3 sequencing was carried out on about 140 peripheral blood samples, which came from under 50 ophthalmopathy, under 80 hyperthyroidism and about 17 progressor patients.

The origin of this receptor is a woman between 25 and 40 years old with Graves disease. Donor details come from another sample of the same person, matched by shared clones. The input for sequencing was peripheral blood mononuclear cells (PBMCs), taken at new diagnosis, from a patient treated with antithyroid drugs. The rearranged chain carries TRBV20-1 and TRBJ1-4; the D segment cannot be called with confidence. CDR3 sequence: CSASRREKLFF. In nucleotides, the sequence is TGCAGTGCTAGTAGACGAGAAAAACTGTTTTTT.